These T cell receptor beta chains were read from a single sample in a study of T cell changes during pregnancy in multiple sclerosis. The data were produced by immunoSEQ multiplex PCR, yet TCRdb's version contains in-frame clones alone and is incomplete. This table has tens of thousands of clones, approximately 90% appearing once. Sample: peripheral blood, taken in the first trimester of pregnancy. Every receptor here comes from a female donor in good health, enrolled as a control in a pregnancy study. Both conserved end residues are part of each CDR3. D genes are given only for firm matches. Some rows mark clone size as missing; the rest say once, few, many or name a class of expanded clone.

CDR3 DNA,CDR3 protein,clone size,D gene,J gene,V gene
TGCGCCAGCAGCCCTGAGGGACAGGGGGCTCCAAGTTCCTATGGCTACACCTTC,CASSPEGQGAPSSYGYTF,NA,TRBD1,TRBJ1-2,TRBV5-1
TGTGCCAGCAGCTTAGAGGGCGGGCACCCCTCTGGAAACACCATATATTTT,CASSLEGGHPSGNTIYF,NA,NA,TRBJ1-3,TRBV7-2
TGTGCCAGCAGCCCTTGGACAGGCGATGCAACTAATGAAAAACTGTTTTTT,CASSPWTGDATNEKLFF,NA,TRBD1,TRBJ1-4,TRBV14
TGTGCCAGCAGTGGGCCCGGGGGGGATTCACCCCTCCACTTT,CASSGPGGDSPLHF,NA,NA,TRBJ1-6,TRBV25-1
TGTGCCAGTAGTATTTGGACACCCGATGGCTACACCTTC,CASSIWTPDGYTF,few,NA,TRBJ1-2,TRBV19
TGTGCCAGCAGTCCCAGACTAGCCCTGCAAGAGACCCAGTACTTC,CASSPRLALQETQYF,NA,TRBD2,TRBJ2-5,TRBV2
TGTGCTAGTGGTTTGGTACGGACAGCGAACACTGAAGCTTTCTTT,CASGLVRTANTEAFF,few,NA,TRBJ1-1,TRBV12-5
TGTGCCAGTAGTCGTGACAGGGTGGAGCAGTACTTC,CASSRDRVEQYF,NA,TRBD1,TRBJ2-7,TRBV19
TGTGCCAGCAGCCCGGGACAGGGCGAGACCGGGGAGCTGTTTTTT,CASSPGQGETGELFF,NA,TRBD1,TRBJ2-2,TRBV7-2
TGTGCCGGGGGTTGGCTAGCGGGTTACTCTGGGGCCAACGTCCTGACTTTC,CAGGWLAGYSGANVLTF,NA,TRBD2,TRBJ2-6,TRBV30
TGTGCCAGCAGTTATGAGGGACTAGCGCAAGAGACCCAGTACTTC,CASSYEGLAQETQYF,NA,TRBD2,TRBJ2-5,TRBV6-5
TGCAGCGTTGAAAAGCCAAACACTGAAGCTTTCTTT,CSVEKPNTEAFF,NA,NA,TRBJ1-1,TRBV29-1
TGTGCCAGCAGCTTGCGGGGGGCTGGAGATACGCAGTATTTT,CASSLRGAGDTQYF,NA,NA,TRBJ2-3,TRBV5-4
TGCAGCTTCACAAAAGGGGGTCTCGCAGATACGCAGTATTTT,CSFTKGGLADTQYF,NA,NA,TRBJ2-3,TRBV29-1
TGTGCCAGCACCAGGGATTCGGACGGCACTGAAGCTTTCTTT,CASTRDSDGTEAFF,few,NA,TRBJ1-1,TRBV5-4
TGTGCCAGCAGCGCCGGACAGGGGGCAATGGAAGCTTTCTTT,CASSAGQGAMEAFF,NA,TRBD1,TRBJ1-1,TRBV9
TGTGCCAGCAGCGTAACTCCTAGCGGGAGAGATGAGCAGTTCTTC,CASSVTPSGRDEQFF,NA,TRBD2,TRBJ2-1,TRBV9
TGCGCCAGCAGCTTGGCAGGGATCACCGGGGAGCTGTTTTTT,CASSLAGITGELFF,NA,NA,TRBJ2-2,TRBV5-1
TGTGCCAGCAGGCGATCGGCAACTAATGAAAAACTGTTTTTT,CASRRSATNEKLFF,once,NA,TRBJ1-4,TRBV27
TGTGCCAGCAGTCGACAGGGGGCTGATATGTCTAATGAAAAACTGTTTTTT,CASSRQGADMSNEKLFF,NA,TRBD1,TRBJ1-4,TRBV7-2
TGTGCCAGCAGCTCCCTTTCCGTCGAGCAGTACTTC,CASSSLSVEQYF,NA,NA,TRBJ2-7,TRBV7-8
TGTGCCACCAGCTGGGGGACTCGGACAGGGAAGGAAAAACTGTTTTTC,CATSWGTRTGKEKLFF,NA,TRBD1,TRBJ1-4,TRBV15
TGCGCCAGCAGCTTGGTCGGTAGCGGGAGCACAGATACGCAGTATTTT,CASSLVGSGSTDTQYF,NA,TRBD2,TRBJ2-3,TRBV5-1
TGTGCCAGCAGTTTGCGGAGCCGTCTCTCTGGGGCCAACGTCCTGACTTTC,CASSLRSRLSGANVLTF,NA,NA,TRBJ2-6,TRBV27
TGTGCCAGCAGTTTGGCAGGGGGCCAGAGCTATGGCTACACCTTC,CASSLAGGQSYGYTF,NA,TRBD1,TRBJ1-2,TRBV28
TGTGCCAGCAGTGAGGAAGCGGCATCCTACGAGCAGTACTTC,CASSEEAASYEQYF,NA,NA,TRBJ2-7,TRBV2
TGCGCCAGCGGCGAGGGCGCGGTTTCTGGAAACACCATATATTTT,CASGEGAVSGNTIYF,NA,NA,TRBJ1-3,TRBV5-1
TGTGCCACCAGCAGCCGGGACTCCCGGGCAGATACGCAGTATTTT,CATSSRDSRADTQYF,NA,NA,TRBJ2-3,TRBV15
TGTGCCAGCAGCGTAGCTCTCAGGGATTACACCGGGGAGCTGTTTTTT,CASSVALRDYTGELFF,NA,NA,TRBJ2-2,TRBV9
TGTGCCTGGAGTGAAACCGGGGGGGCTGAAGCTTTCTTT,CAWSETGGAEAFF,NA,NA,TRBJ1-1,TRBV30
TGTGCCAGCACCGCGACAGGGCTCAATTACGAGCAGTACTTC,CASTATGLNYEQYF,once,TRBD1,TRBJ2-7,TRBV25-1
TGTGCCAGCTCGTTCGTAAACACTGAAGCTTTCTTT,CASSFVNTEAFF,NA,NA,TRBJ1-1,TRBV18
TGTGCCTGGAATCCAGGGGCAAATCAGCCCCAGCATTTT,CAWNPGANQPQHF,NA,NA,TRBJ1-5,TRBV30
TGTGCCAGCAGCCCAAGCGGGGCCACTGAAGCTTTCTTT,CASSPSGATEAFF,few,NA,TRBJ1-1,TRBV11-3
TGTGCCAGCAGCTCGTTGGAGACCCAGTACTTC,CASSSLETQYF,NA,NA,TRBJ2-5,TRBV7-2
TGCGCCAGCAGCTTGGCCCAGGGTTTTACCGGGGAGCTGTTTTTT,CASSLAQGFTGELFF,NA,NA,TRBJ2-2,TRBV5-1
TGTGCCAGCAGGGAGGACAGCCGGGTAACGGGCTACACCTTC,CASREDSRVTGYTF,NA,NA,TRBJ1-2,TRBV2
TGTGCAAGGGACAGCCGGAACTATGGCTACACCTTC,CARDSRNYGYTF,NA,TRBD1,TRBJ1-2,TRBV30
TGTGCCAGCAGCTTACTGCCAGGGGGCGGTGGGGCCAACGTCCTGACTTTC,CASSLLPGGGGANVLTF,NA,TRBD1,TRBJ2-6,TRBV7-2
TGTGCCAGCACCCTTGGCCCTAATTCACCCCTCCACTTT,CASTLGPNSPLHF,NA,NA,TRBJ1-6,TRBV6-5
TGTGCCAGCAGCTTGGATACAGGGGTAAATTCACCCCTCCACTTT,CASSLDTGVNSPLHF,NA,TRBD1,TRBJ1-6,TRBV5-4
TGTGCCAGCAGCAACGGGAACTCCTACGAGCAGTACTTC,CASSNGNSYEQYF,once,NA,TRBJ2-7,TRBV5-4
TGTGCCAGCAGCCCTATAGCGGGAGGGGTAAGCGAGCAGTACTTC,CASSPIAGGVSEQYF,NA,TRBD2,TRBJ2-7,TRBV7-2
TGTGCCAGCAGCTTGGAGGGGGCGCGGGCAGATACGCAGTATTTT,CASSLEGARADTQYF,NA,TRBD1,TRBJ2-3,TRBV5-6
TGTGCCAGCAGCTTAGCAGGGGCCCGCAGGGAGACCCAGTACTTC,CASSLAGARRETQYF,NA,NA,TRBJ2-5,TRBV7-7
TGTGCTAGTGGTTTCGGGGACTACGAGCAGTACTTC,CASGFGDYEQYF,NA,NA,TRBJ2-7,TRBV12-5
TGTGCCAGCAGTTTCACAGGGGGGAGTGAAGCTTTCTTT,CASSFTGGSEAFF,NA,TRBD1,TRBJ1-1,TRBV27
TGTGCCAGCAGCTTAGCGCGTCCCCTAGAGACCCAGTACTTC,CASSLARPLETQYF,NA,NA,TRBJ2-5,TRBV7-9
TGCGCCAGCAGCCCGCCGGACTGGTATACGCAGTATTTT,CASSPPDWYTQYF,NA,NA,TRBJ2-3,TRBV5-1
TGTGCCTGGACCCTCTCTCCAGCAGGGGCCCAGTACTTC,CAWTLSPAGAQYF,NA,NA,TRBJ2-5,TRBV30
TGTGCCAGTAGAACACAGGGTGATAGCACTGAAGCTTTCTTT,CASRTQGDSTEAFF,NA,NA,TRBJ1-1,TRBV19
TGCGCCAGCAGTGAGCAGGACAATCAGCCCCAGCATTTT,CASSEQDNQPQHF,NA,NA,TRBJ1-5,TRBV10-1
TGTGCCAGCAGCTCTGGACTAATTAAGGTCGACGAGCAGTACTTC,CASSSGLIKVDEQYF,NA,NA,TRBJ2-7,TRBV7-2
TGCGCCAGCAGCAAGGGACTAGCGGGAGTATTGGATACGCAGTATTTT,CASSKGLAGVLDTQYF,NA,TRBD2,TRBJ2-3,TRBV5-1
TGTGCCAGCAGTGAGATGGGACAGGGGAATGGCTACACCTTC,CASSEMGQGNGYTF,NA,TRBD1,TRBJ1-2,TRBV2
TGCGCCAGCAGTCAAGGGACAGGGTTGTCCGAAAAACTGTTTTTT,CASSQGTGLSEKLFF,NA,TRBD1,TRBJ1-4,TRBV23-1
TGTGCCAGCATTAGGGACAGTCGAGGCACAGATACGCAGTATTTT,CASIRDSRGTDTQYF,NA,TRBD1,TRBJ2-3,TRBV6-1
TGTGCCAGCAGCCAAGTGGCCGGGACTCTGGGGTACAATGAGCAGTTCTTC,CASSQVAGTLGYNEQFF,NA,NA,TRBJ2-1,TRBV4-2
TGCGCCAGCAGATCGGGGGCCACTAGCGGGAGGACCAGCACAGATACGCAGTATTTT,CASRSGATSGRTSTDTQYF,NA,TRBD2,TRBJ2-3,TRBV5-1
TGCAGCGTCCTAGACTCCCGACAGGGTGACTATGGCTACACCTTC,CSVLDSRQGDYGYTF,NA,TRBD1,TRBJ1-2,TRBV29-1